The following is a T cell receptor (beta chain) sequence with its context. The junction had 13 bases not matched to a gene; V was cut back by 7 bases and J by 2 bases. CDR1 and CDR2 from the germline V gene are LGHDT and YNNKEL (reference sequence). The CDR3 length is 16 residues. The sample belongs to a study of blood T cell repertoires in COVID-19. For the study at large: Samples taken during acute and convalescent COVID-19 were collected in the United States, Italy and Spain. In each case, the material was cDNA or gDNA derived from T cells, B-cell-depleted T cells, or PBMCs.

How the authors handled the data: Amplification of reference gene primers was used by the study to estimate nucleated cell counts. TCRdb keeps only in-frame clones here, not all; method: immunoSEQ multiplex PCR. V and J calls and clone size follow that table, whereas D and trimming were derived from the DNA. The data hold about 200,000 clones, with around 90% observed a single time. The chain uses TRBV3-1 (or the pseudogene TRBV3-2) and TRBJ1-1; the match to TRBD1 covers 7 bases. The specimen sequenced was peripheral blood. This TCR came from a man between 60 and 75 years old with active or convalescent COVID-19. CDR3 DNA: TGTGCCAGCACCTTATACCCAGGGGGAGGAAACACTGAAGCTTTCTTT. Amino acids: CASTLYPGGGNTEAFF.